The present T cell receptor beta chain was sequenced within a study of T cell repertoires in cytomegalovirus infection. Turning to the study itself: Recently identified HLA-C-restricted CMV epitopes and well-studied HLA-B-restricted CMV epitopes were used by the study.

Notes on this clonotype: The target antigen is unknown.

Each CDR3 protein gets one entry after TCRdb re-called the reads with MiXCR. The data show roughly 990,000 distinct CDR3 sequences, roughly 30% seen once. Germline V gene sequence: CDR1 SGHTA, CDR2 FQGNSA. Trimming took 2 bases from V and 0 from J, leaving 26 bases between them. This CDR3 is built from 21 residues. V is TRBV7-2 and J is TRBJ1-3, with D tentatively TRBD1 (5 bases). Sequencing used cultured CD8+ T cells from PBMCs, obtained from culture after CMV antigen stimulation. The sequence was obtained from a human donor in good health (CMV status not recorded). Some clones in this sample may be carry-over from other donors' samples. DNA of the CDR3: TGTGCCAGCAGCTTACATCTGGTGGGGGACCTCAGGCTACGCTCTGGAAACACCATATATTTT. Its protein product is CASSLHLVGDLRLRSGNTIYF.